These T cell receptor beta chains were read from a single sample in a study of T cell changes during pregnancy in multiple sclerosis. The protocol was immunoSEQ multiplex PCR, while the TCRdb copy is restricted to in-frame clones and leaves out a portion. The sample shows 29,000 or so clones, roughly nine tenths of them seen only once. The specimen was CD8+ T cells from peripheral blood mononuclear cells, collected in the second trimester of pregnancy. The receptors originated from a female donor with multiple sclerosis, enrolled in a pregnancy study. Each CDR3 is given with its conserved first and last residue. The order of the fields is D gene, V gene, clone size, J gene, CDR3 protein, CDR3 DNA. D genes are given only for firm matches. Expanded clones get a size class; other rows say once, few or many, or leave the size out.

>TRBD1|TRBV25-1|-|TRBJ1-4
CASSEWDSGYEKLFF
TGTGCCAGCAGTGAATGGGACAGCGGCTATGAAAAACTGTTTTTT
>TRBD1|TRBV7-3|-|TRBJ1-1
CASSHYPGGRSEAFF
TGTGCCAGCAGCCACTATCCAGGGGGCAGATCTGAAGCTTTCTTT
>TRBD1|TRBV27|-|TRBJ2-7
CASSPPGGGYEQYF
TGTGCCAGCAGTCCCCCAGGGGGCGGGTACGAGCAGTACTTC
>-|TRBV18|-|TRBJ2-7
CASSHPTDYSGDEQYF
TGTGCCAGCTCACATCCGACGGACTATAGCGGTGACGAGCAGTACTTC
>TRBD1|TRBV5-1|-|TRBJ2-3
CASSLGTGSDTQYF
TGCGCCAGCAGCTTGGGGACAGGGTCAGATACGCAGTATTTT
>-|TRBV19|-|TRBJ1-6
CASSILGQGNSPLHF
TGTGCCAGTAGTATACTAGGCCAGGGTAATTCACCCCTCCACTTT
>TRBD1|TRBV19|-|TRBJ1-1
CASSMQGDTEAFF
TGTGCCAGTAGTATGCAGGGGGACACTGAAGCTTTCTTT
>-|TRBV7-9|-|TRBJ1-4
CASSLVQGEKLFF
TGTGCCAGCAGCTTAGTGCAGGGAGAAAAACTGTTTTTT
>-|TRBV21-1|-|TRBJ1-2
CASIVIKRTGF
TGTGCCAGCATCGTGATTAAAAGGACAGGCTTC
>TRBD1|TRBV15|-|TRBJ2-1
CATSILQGAGNEQFF
TGTGCCACCAGCATACTACAGGGGGCAGGTAATGAGCAGTTCTTC
>TRBD2|TRBV19|-|TRBJ2-1
CASSHTGGTYNEQFF
TGTGCCAGTAGCCACACCGGGGGGACCTACAATGAGCAGTTCTTC
>TRBD1|TRBV6-1|-|TRBJ2-2
CASSEGDSTGELFF
TGTGCCAGCAGTGAAGGGGACAGCACCGGGGAGCTGTTTTTT
>-|TRBV5-1|-|TRBJ2-1
CASSPEAYNEQFF
TGCGCCAGCAGCCCGGAGGCCTACAATGAGCAGTTCTTC
>TRBD1|TRBV23-1|once|TRBJ1-5
CASSHQSGRGRCQPQHF
TGCGCCAGCAGTCATCAATCCGGGAGGGGGCGGTGTCAGCCCCAGCATTTT
>TRBD1|TRBV7-2|-|TRBJ2-4
CASSFDRGEVIQYF
TGTGCCAGCAGCTTCGACAGGGGGGAGGTCATTCAGTACTTC
>-|TRBV7-9|-|TRBJ1-5
CASSPGGSGNQPQHF
TGTGCCAGCAGCCCCGGGGGGTCCGGCAATCAGCCCCAGCATTTT
>TRBD1|TRBV2|once|TRBJ2-7
CASSELDRGRYYEQYF
TGTGCCAGCAGTGAATTGGACAGGGGGAGATACTACGAGCAGTACTTC
>TRBD2|TRBV29-1|once|TRBJ2-1
CSVLGLAGKPTNEQFF
TGCAGCGTTCTCGGACTAGCGGGAAAACCTACAAATGAGCAGTTCTTC
>TRBD1|TRBV4-1|medium-sized|TRBJ2-7
CASSFGQGFDYEQYF
TGCGCCAGCAGTTTCGGACAGGGGTTCGACTACGAGCAGTACTTC
>-|TRBV16|-|TRBJ1-2
CASSHSEIDGYTF
TGTGCCAGCAGCCATTCAGAAATTGATGGCTACACCTTC
>-|TRBV7-9|once|TRBJ2-4
CASSLGGDRVSKNIQYF
TGTGCCAGCAGCTTGGGGGGTGACAGGGTGTCCAAAAACATTCAGTACTTC
>-|TRBV28|-|TRBJ1-5
CASSLTEAGGLGQPQHF
TGTGCCAGCAGTTTAACCGAGGCGGGGGGGCTTGGTCAGCCCCAGCATTTT
>TRBD2|TRBV5-6|-|TRBJ2-7
CASSLITSGGPEQYF
TGTGCCAGCAGCTTGATCACTAGCGGGGGGCCCGAGCAGTACTTC
>TRBD1|TRBV7-9|-|TRBJ2-7
CASSDRAHEQYF
TGTGCCAGTTCGGACAGGGCCCACGAGCAGTACTTC
>-|TRBV7-9|-|TRBJ2-7
CASSNHGDYEQYF
TGTGCCAGCAGCAACCACGGAGACTACGAGCAGTACTTC
>-|TRBV9|-|TRBJ2-1
CASSVGEYSYNEQFF
TGTGCCAGCAGCGTAGGAGAGTACTCCTACAATGAGCAGTTCTTC
>TRBD1|TRBV7-9|-|TRBJ1-2
CASSLGDRGRGYTF
TGTGCCAGCAGCTTAGGGGACAGGGGCAGGGGCTACACCTTC
>-|TRBV15|-|TRBJ2-2
CATSRGWGSGGTGELFF
TGTGCCACCAGCAGAGGATGGGGATCGGGCGGGACCGGGGAGCTGTTTTTT
>TRBD1|TRBV5-1|-|TRBJ1-4
CASSSSTGAEGEKLFF
TGCGCCAGCAGTTCTTCTACAGGGGCAGAAGGTGAAAAACTGTTTTTT
>TRBD2|TRBV6-5|-|TRBJ2-7
CASSYSSNSGRYEQYF
TGTGCCAGCAGTTACTCTTCCAATAGCGGGAGGTACGAGCAGTACTTC
>-|TRBV7-9|-|TRBJ2-2
CASSASSAGELFF
TGTGCCAGCAGCGCCTCTTCGGCCGGGGAGCTGTTTTTT
>-|TRBV9|-|TRBJ2-7
CASSVGAGLGYEQYF
TGTGCCAGCAGCGTAGGCGCGGGTTTAGGCTACGAGCAGTACTTC
>-|TRBV9|-|TRBJ2-7
CASSVNSGIVYEQYF
TGTGCCAGCAGCGTAAATTCGGGGATAGTCTACGAGCAGTACTTC
>TRBD1|TRBV5-6|-|TRBJ1-2
CASILDRGHGYTF
TGTGCCAGCATTCTGGACAGGGGCCATGGCTACACCTTC
>-|TRBV11-2|once|TRBJ2-7
CASSQEDISYEQYF
TGTGCCAGCTCCCAGGAAGACATTTCCTACGAGCAGTACTTC
>TRBD1|TRBV27|-|TRBJ1-6
CASSWVTGGESPLHF
TGTGCCAGCAGTTGGGTGACAGGGGGCGAATCACCCCTCCACTTT
>-|TRBV28|-|TRBJ2-7
CASSLFGGETYEQYF
TGTGCCAGCAGTTTATTTGGAGGGGAGACCTACGAGCAGTACTTC
>TRBD1|TRBV28|-|TRBJ1-1
CASSLISGGETEAFF
TGTGCCAGCAGTTTAATTTCAGGGGGCGAGACTGAAGCTTTCTTT
>-|TRBV30|-|TRBJ2-1
CAWSVSQVNEQFF
TGTGCCTGGAGTGTATCGCAGGTCAATGAGCAGTTCTTC
>-|TRBV7-2|once|TRBJ1-6
CASSLGQGYSPLHF
TGTGCCAGCAGCTTAGGGCAGGGTTACTCACCCCTCCACTTT
>-|TRBV13|once|TRBJ2-2
CASSLGHTTTGELFF
TGTGCCAGCAGCTTAGGACACACAACCACCGGGGAGCTGTTTTTT
>-|TRBV19|-|TRBJ1-5
CASSTLPHF
TGTGCCAGTAGTACCCTCCCGCATTTT
>-|TRBV14|few|TRBJ2-7
CASKLSGTPSYEQYF
TGTGCCAGCAAACTGAGCGGGACACCCTCCTACGAGCAGTACTTC
>-|TRBV7-9|-|TRBJ1-5
CASSLARGGVFEPQHF
TGTGCCAGCAGCTTAGCGCGGGGTGGGGTTTTCGAGCCCCAGCATTTT
>-|TRBV27|-|TRBJ2-7
CASSLQGNEQYF
TGTGCCAGCAGTTTACAGGGTAACGAGCAGTACTTC
>-|TRBV7-9|-|TRBJ1-6
CASSEVGILSPLHF
TGTGCCAGCAGCGAAGTGGGCATCCTCTCACCCCTCCACTTT
>TRBD1|TRBV30|-|TRBJ1-2
CAWRTGTGVDGYTF
TGTGCCTGGAGGACCGGGACAGGGGTTGATGGCTACACCTTC
>TRBD1|TRBV27|-|TRBJ1-1
CASTSTGGRSTEAFF
TGTGCCAGCACTTCAACAGGGGGCAGGAGCACTGAAGCTTTCTTT
>TRBD1|TRBV6-5|-|TRBJ2-7
CASSWDSNAYEQYF
TGTGCCAGCAGTTGGGACAGCAACGCCTACGAGCAGTACTTC
>TRBD1|TRBV4-3|-|TRBJ2-7
CASSQELPGQGPYEQYF
TGCGCCAGCAGCCAAGAGCTCCCGGGACAGGGCCCCTACGAGCAGTACTTC
>TRBD1|TRBV10-3|once|TRBJ1-1
CATGDREFRMNTEAFF
TGTGCCACCGGAGACAGGGAGTTTCGGATGAACACTGAAGCTTTCTTT